Listed here are 24 T cell receptor beta chains from one sample, sequenced in a study of T cell clonotyping in hematopoietic cell transplantation. Time point of the sample: recipient sample about 28 days before transplant, after cytoreduction. The protocol was immunoSEQ multiplex PCR, while the TCRdb copy is restricted to in-frame clones and leaves out a portion. Of some 9,300 clones detected, about nine tenths appear once; the ten largest clones hold about 16%. Material: peripheral blood mononuclear cells, obtained before stem cell transplant. The receptors here all came from a woman aged 50 to 60 with chronic myeloid leukemia. Some clones in this sample may be carry-over from other donors' samples.

This chain uses TRBV2 with TRBJ2-1; D is possibly TRBD1 (5 bases). The V gene's germline CDR1 is SNHLY and CDR2 FYNNEI. V was shortened by 10 bases and J by 4 bases, with 8 bases between the two germline ends. There are 11 residues in the CDR3. The CDR3 coding sequence is TGTGCCACTCGACAGTACAATGAGCAGTTCTTC. Translating gives CATRQYNEQFF. Variable domain in full (rest from reference TRBV2 and TRBJ2-1): EPEVTQTPSHQVTQMGQEVILRCVPISNHLYFYWYRQILGQKVEFLVSFYNNEISEKSEIFDDQFSVERPDGSNFTLKIRSTKLEDSAMYFCATRQYNEQFFGPGTRLTVL.

The rearrangement joins TRBV28 to TRBJ1-3; D unclear. From germline, CDR1 is MDHEN and CDR2 SYDVKM. Trimming removed 6 bases at V and 5 bases at J, with 8 bases between. This CDR3 is built from 12 residues. The CDR3 DNA is TGTGCCAGCAGCGTGGGCAGAAACACCATATATTTT. This gives the protein CASSVGRNTIYF.

The chain employs TRBV7-9 and TRBJ2-3; D is unresolved. The CDR3 length is 15 residues. Germline assignment: CDR1 SEHNR and CDR2 FQNEAQ (reference sequence). V lost 3 bases to trimming and J lost 0 bases, with 10 bases between them. The CDR3 protein is CASSFPTRSTDTQYF. Here the CDR3 DNA reads TGTGCCAGCAGCTTTCCGACAAGGAGCACAGATACGCAGTATTTT. The whole variable domain, filled in from reference TRBV7-9 and TRBJ2-3, reads DTGVSQNPRHKITKRGQNVTFRCDPISEHNRLYWYRQTLGQGPEFLTYFQNEAQLEKSRLLSDRFSAERPKGSFSTLEIQRTEQGDSAMYLCASSFPTRSTDTQYFGPGTRLTVL.

This rearrangement joins TRBV14 to TRBJ2-2; D gene uncertain. Germline V CDR1 and CDR2: SGHDN, FVKESK. This CDR3 is built from 15 residues. V was shortened by 3 bases and J by 4 bases, with 12 bases between the two germline ends. DNA of the CDR3: TGTGCCAGCAGCCAGCTCGGGTGGGGCACCGGGGAGCTGTTTTTT. Its protein product is CASSQLGWGTGELFF. Full variable domain (rest looked up from reference TRBV14 and TRBJ2-2): EAGVTQFPSHSVIEKGQTVTLRCDPISGHDNLYWYRRVMGKEIKFLLHFVKESKQDESGMPNNRFLAERTGGTYSTLKVQPAELEDSGVYFCASSQLGWGTGELFFGEGSRLTVL.

This rearrangement joins TRBV7-2 to TRBJ1-2; 7 bases match TRBD1. The germline gives CDR1 SGHTA, CDR2 FQGNSA. J gave up 0 bases and V 5 bases, and 12 bases lay outside the gene matches. The CDR3 loop spans 17 amino acids. DNA of the CDR3: TGTGCCAGCAGCATTCCTCCGGGACAGACAACTAACTATGGCTACACCTTC. It specifies CASSIPPGQTTNYGYTF.

This chain uses TRBV5-5 with TRBJ2-7, with D possibly TRBD2 on 6 matching bases. The V end lost 5 bases, the J end lost 6 bases, and 12 bases lay between the germline ends. CDR1 is SGHKS, CDR2 YYEKEE, per germline (reference sequence). The CDR3 runs 12 residues. In nucleotides, the CDR3 is TGTGCCAGCAGTGGCGGGGTGGGCGAGCAGTACTTC. It specifies CASSGGVGEQYF.

The chain joins TRBV10-1 to TRBJ2-1; a weak D match, TRBD1 (5 bases). The CDR3 is 14 amino acids. Germline V CDR1 and CDR2: WNHNN, SYGVQD (reference sequence). V was trimmed by 3 bases and J by 6 bases, leaving 12 bases between them. CDR3 loop: CASSDQGSLNEQFF. In nucleotides, the CDR3 is TGCGCCAGCAGTGACCAGGGATCCCTCAATGAGCAGTTCTTC.

The chain joins TRBV19 to TRBJ1-2; D remains ambiguous. CDR3 length equals 12 residues. Germline values: CDR1 LNHDA, CDR2 SQIVND (reference sequence). Between the trimmed V and J ends, which lost 6 bases and 7 bases, there was a span of 12 bases. The CDR3 region is CASRQLRGGYTF. CDR3 nucleotides: TGTGCCAGTAGGCAGCTTCGAGGTGGCTACACCTTC.

The V call is TRBV15, the J call TRBJ2-7; the D call may be TRBD1 or TRBD2 (5 bases each). Trimming stripped 5 bases from V and 7 bases from J, with 12 bases between. The germline gives CDR1 LNHNV, CDR2 YYDKDF (reference sequence). This CDR3 comprises 12 residues. The chain's CDR3 is CATSRGPEEQYF. DNA of the CDR3: TGTGCCACCAGCCGGGGACCGGAAGAGCAGTACTTC.

The gene calls are TRBV5-6 and TRBJ2-3; TRBD1 matches at 7 bases. V dropped 0 bases and J dropped 5; count of bases not matched to a gene: 6. CDR3 length equals 15 residues. Germline V gene data show CDR1 as SGHDT and CDR2 as YYEEEE. The CDR3 nucleotides read TGTGCCAGCAGCTTGGACGTACAGGGGATAGATACGCAGTATTTT. Translating it yields CASSLDVQGIDTQYF.

This rearrangement joins TRBV11-2 to TRBJ2-1; 9 bases map to TRBD2. The CDR3 length is 15 residues. The germline V gene encodes CDR1 SGHAT and CDR2 FQNNGV. Trimming at V came to 4 bases and at J to 6 bases, leaving 7 bases not matched to a gene. The CDR3 DNA follows: TGTGCCAGCAGCTCCCCGGGAGCGGGAGGCAATGAGCAGTTCTTC. Translating it yields CASSSPGAGGNEQFF.

The rearrangement uses TRBV11-2 and TRBJ2-1; 9 nucleotides align to TRBD1. Germline values: CDR1 SGHAT, CDR2 FQNNGV. This CDR3 has 16 amino acids. V trimming: 1 base; J trimming: 2 bases; junction bases outside the gene matches: 3. The CDR3 spells CASSLVTGGAYNEQFF. DNA of the CDR3: TGTGCCAGCAGCTTAGTAACAGGGGGCGCCTACAATGAGCAGTTCTTC.

The rearrangement links TRBV6-1 to TRBJ2-1; a possible D gene is TRBD2 (5 bases). This CDR3 is 12 amino acids long. Germline V gene data show CDR1 as MNHNS and CDR2 as SASEGT. V was cut by 8 bases and J by 8 bases, with 13 bases left in between. The CDR3 region has the DNA TGTGCCAGCGGGGAGTGGGGAGATGAGCAGTTCTTC. This translates into CASGEWGDEQFF.

The chain has TRBV7-2 and TRBJ1-3; unclear D gene. There are 15 residues in the CDR3. Germline V gives CDR1 SGHTA, CDR2 FQGNSA. Trimming removed 0 bases at V and 2 bases at J, with 8 bases between. The CDR3 region has the DNA TGTGCCAGCAGCTTAGCCAGGACGGCTGGAAACACCATATATTTT. It translates to CASSLARTAGNTIYF.

The gene calls are TRBV5-4 and TRBJ1-2; 7 positions agree with TRBD1. The CDR3 runs 15 residues. The germline CDR1 and CDR2 sequences are SGHNT and YYREEE (reference sequence). The junction had 10 bases not matched to a gene; V was cut back by 3 bases and J by 5 bases. CDR3 loop: CASSSRRTGVYGYTF. CDR3 DNA: TGTGCCAGCAGCTCGCGCCGGACAGGAGTTTATGGCTACACCTTC.

The chain combines TRBV6-6 with TRBJ1-4; D is undetermined. Trimming removed 6 bases from V and 7 bases from J, with 9 bases in between. Germline CDR1 is MNHNY and CDR2 is SVGAGI (reference sequence). CDR3 length equals 12 residues. Here the CDR3 reads CASSPGAEKLFF. The CDR3 DNA reads TGTGCCAGCAGCCCTGGAGCTGAAAAACTGTTTTTT.

The CDR3 DNA sequence: TGCGCCAGCAGCCAGAGCCCAGCGGGAGGGCCACACAATGAGCAGTTCTTC. Amino acid sequence: CASSQSPAGGPHNEQFF. The chain couples TRBV4-3 to TRBJ2-1; TRBD2 matches at 10 bases. Germline values: CDR1 LGHNA, CDR2 YSLEER. After removal of 3 bases from V and 5 bases from J, the junction contained 10 bases not matched to a gene. The CDR3 extends over 17 amino acids.

The rearrangement joins TRBV6-5 to TRBJ2-3; TRBD2 aligns across 8 bases. Germline CDR1 is MNHEY and CDR2 is SVGAGI. This CDR3 has 15 residues. V dropped 6 bases and J dropped 4; count of bases not matched to a gene: 9. The CDR3 region has the DNA TGTGCCAGCAGGACGGGAGGGGGTCTCGCAGATACGCAGTATTTT. Translated: CASRTGGGLADTQYF.

The sample holds one count of this clone. The CDR3 reads CAWSAYSLGVTGELFF. CDR3 nucleotide sequence: TGTGCCTGGAGTGCGTATTCCCTGGGCGTAACCGGGGAGCTGTTTTTT. The chain is built from TRBV30 and TRBJ2-2; D is undetermined. The CDR3 is 16 residues long. The germline CDR1 and CDR2 sequences are GTSNPN and SVGIG (reference sequence). Trimming took 1 base from V and 5 from J, leaving 17 bases between them.

This clone showed up just once. V usage is TRBV29-1 and J usage is TRBJ2-4; 7 positions match TRBD1. From germline, CDR1 is SQVTM and CDR2 ANQGSEA. The ends lost 5 bases at V and 1 base at J; junction bases unmatched: 11. The CDR3 covers 16 residues. In DNA form, the CDR3 reads TGCAGCGTTCTTTTTAAGGGGGCTTCGGCCAAAAACATTCAGTACTTC. It translates to CSVLFKGASAKNIQYF.

V usage is TRBV2 and J usage is TRBJ2-2, with D uncertain. V lost 6 bases to trimming and J lost 0 bases, with 8 bases between them. The V gene's germline CDR1 is SNHLY and CDR2 FYNNEI. The CDR3 has 14 amino acids. CDR3 loop: CASRISSNTGELFF. CDR3 in DNA: TGTGCCAGCAGAATCTCCTCGAACACCGGGGAGCTGTTTTTT. Based on the CDR3 plus reference TRBV2 and TRBJ2-2, the full variable domain is EPEVTQTPSHQVTQMGQEVILRCVPISNHLYFYWYRQILGQKVEFLVSFYNNEISEKSEIFDDQFSVERPDGSNFTLKIRSTKLEDSAMYFCASRISSNTGELFFGEGSRLTVL.

The V call is TRBV7-9, the J call TRBJ1-1; tentatively, D is TRBD1 (6 bases). The CDR3 contains 13 residues. Trimming left V 5 bases short and J 0 bases short, with 7 bases between. From germline, CDR1 is SEHNR and CDR2 FQNEAQ (reference sequence). Here the CDR3 DNA reads TGTGCCAGCAGCAGGACAGTGAACACTGAAGCTTTCTTT. Its translation: CASSRTVNTEAFF.

As DNA, the CDR3 is TGTGCCAGCAGCCAACCCGGGACTACACCATACGAGCAGTACTTC. It is translated as CASSQPGTTPYEQYF. The rearrangement uses TRBV4-2 and TRBJ2-7; the match to TRBD2 covers 7 bases. J gave up 4 bases and V 2 bases, and 8 bases lay outside the gene matches. The germline V gene encodes CDR1 LGHNA and CDR2 YNFKEQ. The CDR3 is made up of 15 amino acids.

The chain links TRBV29-1 to TRBJ2-2, with D unresolved. The germline V and J ends were trimmed by 7 bases and 7 bases, with 19 bases remaining between them. The germline V gene encodes CDR1 SQVTM and CDR2 ANQGSEA. The CDR3 totals 14 residues. The CDR3 reads CSGRMLAFGGELFF. DNA of the CDR3: TGCAGCGGTCGGATGCTCGCCTTCGGCGGGGAGCTGTTTTTT.